The text below deals with one T cell receptor beta chain. The antigen is undetermined. These data belong to a study of T cell responses to AZD1222 COVID-19 vaccine. Study conclusions and caveats: Repertoire sampling was restricted to post-peak T cell response timepoints. Donors were mostly white British, more females; clonal diversity possibly underestimated. Compared with day 0, the breadth and depth of the Spike-specific TCR repertoire rose significantly after two doses of AZD1222.

The repertoire was sequenced with immunoSEQ multiplex PCR; TCRdb's copy has only in-frame clones and lacks some. The sample contains tens of thousands of clones, 87% of which appear only once. Pooled samples include second doses given at about 4 or 12 weeks. This CDR3 region has 13 residues. Trimming left V 3 bases short and J 6 bases short, with 11 bases between. From germline, CDR1 is ENHRY and CDR2 SYGVKD. This receptor was obtained from an adult who received the AZD1222 COVID-19 vaccine. This chain connects TRBV10-3 to TRBJ1-1; D unclear. The source was peripheral blood, collected 28 days after the second AZD1222 dose. Here the CDR3 reads CAISDTVLAEAFF. In nucleotides, the CDR3 is TGTGCCATCAGTGATACGGTTCTCGCTGAAGCTTTCTTT.